Shown below are 14 T cell receptor beta chains from a single sample sequenced in a study of T-cell memory formation after mild COVID-19. TCRdb analysed the 5' RACE reads with MiXCR anew, one entry per CDR3 protein. Counted here are around 300,000 distinct CDR3 sequences, roughly 21% occurring once; the ten biggest clones make up roughly 21%. Source material: PBMCs or a T cell subset sorted from them (not recorded which). The receptors shown here come from a man aged 18 to 35 who had mild COVID-19 (a few samples of this study predate the infection). Cell type and time point are not known.

This clonotype was observed a handful of times. This chain joins TRBV11-3 and TRBJ2-2, with a possible D match to TRBD1 (6 bases). CDR1 is SGHNT, CDR2 YENEEA, per germline. Deletions cut 0 bases from V and 4 bases from J, with 18 bases between. CDR3 length equals 18 residues. The CDR3 DNA reads as TGTGCCAGCAGCTTAGATCCTCTACAGGGTCGTGCCACCGGGGAGCTGTTTTTT. It codes for CASSLDPLQGRATGELFF.

This chain connects TRBV7-2 to TRBJ2-7; 7 nucleotides agree with TRBD2. The CDR3 spans 15 residues. CDR1 is SGHTA, CDR2 FQGNSA, per germline. The V and J ends lost 6 bases and 0 bases, in that order; junction bases with no gene match: 8. The CDR3 protein is CASSSTSGGSYEQYF. The CDR3 nucleotides read TGTGCCAGCAGTTCAACCTCGGGGGGCTCCTACGAGCAGTACTTC.

J is TRBJ2-1 and V is TRBV30, with TRBD2 identical over 8 bases. Germline V CDR1 and CDR2: GTSNPN, SVGIG (reference sequence). J lost 2 bases, V lost 1 base, and 1 base had no gene match. CDR3 size: 14 residues. The CDR3 sequence is CAWSAGGPYNEQFF. The DNA of the CDR3 is TGTGCCTGGAGTGCGGGGGGGCCCTACAATGAGCAGTTCTTC.

V and J are TRBV28 and TRBJ2-7, with 8 nucleotides matching TRBD1. With 1 base clipped from V and 7 bases from J, the junction kept 9 bases outside the gene matches. The CDR3 runs 15 residues. Germline V lookup: CDR1 MDHEN, CDR2 SYDVKM. DNA for the CDR3: TGTGCCAGCAGTTTATCCCTACAGGGGGTGAGAGAGCAGTACGTC. Encoded protein: CASSLSLQGVREQYV.

This clonotype came up a few times. The chain recombines TRBV29-1 with TRBJ2-3, with D tentatively TRBD2 (5 bases). Per the germline V gene, CDR1 is SQVTM and CDR2 is ANQGSEA. V lost 0 bases to trimming and J lost 4 bases, with 8 bases between them. This CDR3 contains 13 residues. The CDR3 here is CSVEDRGSDTQYF. CDR3 nucleotide sequence: TGCAGCGTTGAAGATCGAGGGTCAGATACGCAGTATTTT.

This clonotype was seen a handful of times. The V gene is TRBV5-1, the J gene TRBJ1-1, with a tentative D call TRBD1 (6 bases). The length of the CDR3 is 13 residues. CDR1 is SGHRS, CDR2 YFSETQ, per germline. V gave up 0 bases and J gave up 7 bases, with 10 bases separating them. In nucleotides, the CDR3 is TGCGCCAGCAGCTTGGAATCAGGGGTTGAAGCTTTCTTT. Its protein is CASSLESGVEAFF.

The chain uses TRBV6-6 and TRBJ2-1, with D unresolved. V lost 0 bases and J lost 9, with 6 bases in between. Germline assignment: CDR1 MNHNY and CDR2 SVGAGI (reference sequence). The CDR3 spans 12 residues. The CDR3 coding sequence is TGTGCCAGCAGTTACTCGCCTGGTGAGCAGTTCTTC. Translated, it gives CASSYSPGEQFF.

The rearrangement joins TRBV18 to TRBJ1-5; no clear D gene. Germline V gene data show CDR1 as KGHSH and CDR2 as LQKENI. V lost 2 bases and J lost 3, with 5 bases in between. CDR3 length: 13 amino acids. The DNA for the CDR3 is TGTGCCAGCTCACCAACAGACAATCAGCCCCAGCATTTT. This translates into CASSPTDNQPQHF.

This clonotype appeared a few times. V gene TRBV12-3 or TRBV12-4 combines with J gene TRBJ1-2; 9 nucleotides match TRBD1. This CDR3 region has 15 residues. Unmatched junction bases numbered 6, after V lost 4 bases and J lost 3 bases. The CDR3 reads CASSWPGQGDYGYTF. The CDR3 DNA sequence: TGTGCCAGCAGTTGGCCGGGACAGGGAGACTATGGCTACACCTTC.

The CDR3 is CSARSGIGNEQFF. CDR3 bases: TGCAGTGCTAGATCCGGGATCGGCAATGAGCAGTTCTTC. V gene TRBV20-1 combines with J gene TRBJ2-1; D is possibly TRBD2 (5 bases). Between the trimmed V and J ends, which lost 2 bases and 6 bases, there was a span of 11 bases. This CDR3 has 13 residues. Germline lookup yields CDR1 DFQATT and CDR2 SNEGSKA (reference sequence).

The CDR3 protein is CASSQDWREGYTF. In DNA, the CDR3 is TGTGCCAGCAGCCAAGATTGGAGGGAAGGCTACACCTTC. This sequence joins TRBV3-1 and TRBJ1-2; D gene unclear. The germline V and J ends were trimmed by 0 bases and 8 bases, with 10 bases remaining between them. Germline loops: CDR1 LGHDT, CDR2 YNNKEL (reference sequence). CDR3 length: 13 amino acids.

Only a few counts were recorded for this clonotype. The chain joins TRBV4-3 to TRBJ1-2; unclear D gene. The CDR3 runs to 15 residues. Germline loops: CDR1 LGHNA, CDR2 YSLEER. V lost 0 bases to trimming and J lost 4 bases, with 12 bases between them. The CDR3: CASSQDGRASYGYTF. Here the CDR3 DNA reads TGCGCCAGCAGCCAAGATGGAAGAGCCAGCTATGGCTACACCTTC.

This clonotype was counted between two and nine times. The chain is built from TRBV20-1 and TRBJ2-5; 8 bases match TRBD2. The CDR3 runs 14 residues. J gave up 6 bases and V 5 bases, and 11 bases lay outside the gene matches. CDR1 DFQATT and CDR2 SNEGSKA come from the germline V gene (reference sequence). The CDR3 sequence: CSAPPRSGGKTQYF. The CDR3 DNA reads as TGCAGTGCTCCACCCCGGAGCGGGGGAAAGACCCAGTACTTC.

CDR3: CASRLRDVGNTIYF. As DNA, the CDR3 is TGTGCCAGCAGGCTACGGGACGTCGGAAACACCATATATTTT. V is TRBV12-3 or TRBV12-4 and J is TRBJ1-3; tentatively, D is TRBD1 (5 bases). The ends were cut back, 6 bases at V and 4 bases at J, with 13 bases in the middle. The CDR3 extends over 14 amino acids.